Listed here are 9 T cell receptor beta chains from one sample, sequenced in a study of T cells in Graves' hyperthyroidism and ophthalmopathy. The TCR beta CDR3 regions underwent amplification using RNA transcripts as the source. TCR CDR3 underwent first-round RT-PCR with the HTBI primer set. TCRdb passed the multiplex PCR reads through MiXCR, listing each CDR3 protein once. The sample has roughly 560,000 distinct CDR3 sequences; approximately 14% are singletons. The sequenced sample was blood. All receptors come from a woman in her thirties or forties with Graves' ophthalmopathy.

This clonotype was observed at least ten times. This chain connects TRBV30 to TRBJ2-7; 9 positions agree with TRBD1. J gave up 3 bases and V 3 bases, and 9 bases lay outside the gene matches. The germline V gene encodes CDR1 GTSNPN and CDR2 SVGIG (reference sequence). The CDR3 is made up of 15 amino acids. This CDR3 is CAWRQGTGTHYEQYF. CDR3 bases: TGTGCCTGGAGGCAAGGGACAGGGACCCACTACGAGCAGTACTTC.

The chain is built from TRBV20-1 and TRBJ1-5; TRBD1 aligns across 8 bases. Germline V gives CDR1 DFQATT, CDR2 SNEGSKA (reference sequence). Trimming cost V 0 bases and J 5 bases; bases outside gene matches: 6. The CDR3 is 15 residues long. The CDR3 protein is CSARDIRGQDQPQHF. The CDR3 nucleotides read TGCAGTGCTAGAGATATCAGGGGGCAGGATCAGCCCCAGCATTTT.

V is TRBV24-1 and J is TRBJ2-7, with TRBD1 matching over 10 bases. The CDR3 has 12 amino acids. V shed 12 bases and J 4 bases; nucleotides not matched to a gene: 5. Germline V gene data show CDR1 as KGHDR and CDR2 as SFDVKD. CDR3 in amino acids: CAAGTGVYEQYF. DNA of the CDR3: TGTGCCGCCGGGACAGGGGTTTACGAGCAGTACTTC.

This clonotype came up a few times. At one of its ends the junction is not consistent with the germline gene, which may arise from a read error. V usage is TRBV19 and J usage is TRBJ1-1; no clear D. The germline V gene has CDR1 LNHDA and CDR2 SQIVND (reference sequence). This CDR3 has 11 amino acids. The CDR3 region is CASQLNTEAFF. The DNA for the CDR3 is TGTGCCAGCCAGTTGAACACTGAGGCTTTCTTT.

V and J are TRBV30 and TRBJ1-1, with a weak D call TRBD1 (5 bases). Trimming removed 1 base at V and 1 base at J, with 7 bases between. The CDR3 totals 13 residues. CDR1 is GTSNPN, CDR2 SVGIG, per germline (reference sequence). CDR3 in amino acids: CAWSEGRNTEAFF. The CDR3 DNA reads TGTGCCTGGAGTGAGGGGAGGAACACTGAAGCTTTCTTT.

The V and J genes are TRBV6-2 or TRBV6-3 and TRBJ2-7; possibly TRBD1 for D (6 bases). There are 13 residues in the CDR3. CDR1 and CDR2 from the germline V gene are MNHEY and SVGEGT. Trimming removed 6 bases at V and 2 bases at J, with 11 bases between. The CDR3 sequence: CASRQGTPYEQYF. In DNA form, the CDR3 reads TGTGCCAGCAGACAAGGGACACCCTACGAGCAGTACTTC.

The gene calls are TRBV11-3 and TRBJ2-5; TRBD2 matches 8 bases. Germline values: CDR1 SGHNT, CDR2 YENEEA. The CDR3 runs 17 residues. Trimming cost V 5 bases and J 5 bases; bases outside gene matches: 16. CDR3 sequence: CASSPRQSGRRRETQYF. In nucleotides, the CDR3 is TGTGCCAGCAGCCCCCGACAGAGCGGGAGACGTAGGGAGACCCAGTACTTC.

V is TRBV3-1 and J is TRBJ2-2, with unresolved D. V gave up 4 bases and J gave up 6 bases, with 9 bases separating them. Germline V gene data show CDR1 as LGHDT and CDR2 as YNNKEL (reference sequence). This CDR3 spans 13 amino acids. In nucleotides, the CDR3 is TGTGCCAGCAGCCCCCGAGTATCCGGGGAGCTGTTTTTT. Protein product: CASSPRVSGELFF.

This clonotype came up a few times. The chain is built from TRBV20-1 and TRBJ1-5; TRBD1 might be the D (6 bases). CDR3 length equals 13 residues. V was cut by 6 bases and J by 7 bases, with 16 bases left in between. Looked up from germline, CDR1 is DFQATT and CDR2 is SNEGSKA (reference sequence). CDR3 sequence reads: CSAPLGGGQPQHF. CDR3 bases: TGCAGTGCCCCGTTGGGGGGCGGACAGCCCCAGCATTTT.